This passage covers 30 T cell receptor beta chains from one sample sequenced in a study of T cell responses to AZD1222 COVID-19 vaccine. Assay used: immunoSEQ multiplex PCR; TCRdb lists only in-frame clones, some missing. The sample shows 200,000 or so clones, around 92% of them seen only once. Sequencing was performed on peripheral blood, taken on day 0 of AZD1222 vaccination. The receptors were gathered from an adult in good health.

V and J are TRBV7-8 and TRBJ1-2; tentatively, D is TRBD1 (6 bases). Germline CDR1 and CDR2: SGHVS and FQNEAQ. The CDR3 covers 13 residues. V was pared by 1 base and J by 7 bases, with 10 bases between. The CDR3 nucleotides read TGTGCCAGCAGCTTAGATAGGGGGGTTGGCTACACCTTC. Its translation: CASSLDRGVGYTF.

The J gene is TRBJ2-2, the V gene TRBV19; D ambiguous. The CDR3 sequence is 18 residues long. The V end was cut by 2 bases, the J end by 2 bases, with 18 bases between. Germline values: CDR1 LNHDA, CDR2 SQIVND (reference sequence). The CDR3, as DNA: TGTGCCAGTAGTATATACAGAAGGACGAGCAGAAACACCGGGGAGCTGTTTTTT. This translates into CASSIYRRTSRNTGELFF. Variable domain in full (rest from reference TRBV19 and TRBJ2-2): DGGITQSPKYLFRKEGQNVTLSCEQNLNHDAMYWYRQDPGQGLRLIYYSQIVNDFQKGDIAEGYSVSREKKESFPLTVTSAQKNPTAFYLCASSIYRRTSRNTGELFFGEGSRLTVL.

The chain uses TRBV7-2 and TRBJ2-5; D unclear. V lost 5 bases to trimming and J lost 8 bases, with 18 bases between them. The CDR3 sequence is 14 residues long. Germline CDR1 reads SGHTA; CDR2 reads FQGNSA. CDR3 amino acids: CASSPVGSERTQYF. CDR3 DNA: TGTGCCAGCAGCCCGGTCGGCAGCGAAAGAACCCAGTACTTC.

This sequence joins TRBV4-1 and TRBJ1-1, with 9 positions matching TRBD1. Germline V gene lookup returns CDR1 MGHRA and CDR2 YSYEKL. This CDR3 is 15 amino acids long. Trimming removed 2 bases from V and 2 bases from J; junction bases left unmatched: 3. The CDR3 is CASSQLTGGNTEAFF. CDR3 nucleotides: TGCGCCAGCAGCCAACTAACAGGGGGCAACACTGAAGCTTTCTTT.

The rearrangement links TRBV5-4 to TRBJ2-3, with D tentatively TRBD2 (5 bases). The CDR3 has 15 amino acids. Per germline, CDR1 SGHNT and CDR2 YYREEE (reference sequence). Trimming shortened V by 2 bases and J by 6 bases, and 16 bases separated the two germline ends. The CDR3 is CASSLRTGDFDTQYF. The CDR3 DNA reads as TGTGCCAGCAGCTTACGGACTGGGGATTTCGATACGCAGTATTTT.

The J gene is TRBJ2-5, the V gene TRBV30, with TRBD1 matching 9 bases. Unmatched junction bases numbered 7, after V lost 0 bases and J lost 5 bases. Germline V gene sequence: CDR1 GTSNPN, CDR2 SVGIG (reference sequence). This CDR3 comprises 15 residues. The CDR3 protein is CAWSVPGTGWETQYF. The CDR3 DNA sequence: TGTGCCTGGAGTGTACCCGGGACAGGGTGGGAGACCCAGTACTTC.

The CDR3 nucleotides read TGTGCCAGCAGCTTAGGGCGGGCGCGGGGGCTCTCCCAGCGAGAGACCCAGTACTTC. Translation gives CASSLGRARGLSQRETQYF. The rearrangement joins TRBV7-2 to TRBJ2-5, with a weak D call TRBD2 (7 bases). CDR3 size: 19 residues. CDR1 is SGHTA and CDR2 is FQGNSA in the germline V gene. V was pared by 1 base and J by 4 bases, with 25 bases between.

This CDR3 is CASSQGSNQPQHF. The CDR3 DNA reads as TGTGCCAGCTCACAAGGAAGCAATCAGCCCCAGCATTTT. The chain carries TRBV18 and TRBJ1-5; D gene ambiguous. Germline values: CDR1 KGHSH, CDR2 LQKENI. This CDR3 is built from 13 residues. Trimming removed 4 bases from V and 1 base from J, with 5 bases in between.

The chain is built from TRBV2 and TRBJ2-5; D is undetermined. Germline V CDR1 and CDR2: SNHLY, FYNNEI. V lost 7 bases to trimming and J lost 1 base, with 10 bases between them. The CDR3 extends over 13 amino acids. The DNA for the CDR3 is TGTGCCAGCACCCTGACACCCCAAGAGACCCAGTACTTC. Translation: CASTLTPQETQYF.

The chain has TRBV12-3 or TRBV12-4 and TRBJ2-3; D might be TRBD2 (6 bases). The length of the CDR3 is 13 residues. Trimming stripped 5 bases from V and 4 bases from J, with 10 bases between. The CDR3 spells CASSQWGADTQYF. As DNA, the CDR3 is TGTGCCAGCAGTCAATGGGGGGCAGATACGCAGTATTTT.

This chain uses TRBV6-5 with TRBJ2-7, with 8 bases fitting TRBD1. Germline lookup yields CDR1 MNHEY and CDR2 SVGAGI. The CDR3 has 14 residues. Unmatched junction bases numbered 2, after V lost 2 bases and J lost 2 bases. In DNA form, the CDR3 reads TGTGCCAGCAGTTACCGGGGACAGGCCTACGAGCAGTACTTC. As protein: CASSYRGQAYEQYF.

The CDR3 sequence: CASSYGGLTEAFF. The CDR3 DNA reads as TGTGCCAGCAGTTACGGGGGCCTAACTGAAGCTTTCTTT. The chain joins TRBV6-5 to TRBJ1-1; a possible D gene is TRBD1 (6 bases). The CDR3 spans 13 residues. Trimming took off 2 bases at V and 5 bases at J, with 9 bases between the two ends. Germline V gives CDR1 MNHEY, CDR2 SVGAGI.

The chain is built from TRBV5-1 and TRBJ2-3; TRBD2 agrees at 8 bases. The length of the CDR3 is 16 residues. The trim removed 4 bases at V and 4 bases at J, leaving 11 bases unmatched. From germline, CDR1 is SGHRS and CDR2 YFSETQ. The CDR3 DNA reads TGCGCCAGCAGCGGACCGGGACTAGGGAGGCCAGATACGCAGTATTTT. It codes for CASSGPGLGRPDTQYF.

This clone was observed a single time. The J gene is TRBJ2-7, the V gene TRBV2; 14 bases agree with TRBD2. This CDR3 contains 16 residues. V trimming: 3 bases; J trimming: 5 bases; junction bases outside the gene matches: 6. CDR1 is SNHLY, CDR2 FYNNEI, per germline. The CDR3 reads CASSDRTSGRKNEQYF. DNA for the CDR3: TGTGCCAGCAGTGATAGGACTAGCGGGAGGAAGAACGAGCAGTACTTC. The whole variable domain, filled in from reference TRBV2 and TRBJ2-7, reads EPEVTQTPSHQVTQMGQEVILRCVPISNHLYFYWYRQILGQKVEFLVSFYNNEISEKSEIFDDQFSVERPDGSNFTLKIRSTKLEDSAMYFCASSDRTSGRKNEQYFGPGTRLTVT.

The chain couples TRBV7-9 to TRBJ1-2; D may be TRBD1 (5 bases). Per germline, CDR1 SEHNR and CDR2 FQNEAQ (reference sequence). CDR3 length: 14 amino acids. The V end was cut by 5 bases, the J end by 2 bases, with 12 bases between. In nucleotides, the CDR3 is TGTGCCAGCAGCGGCGGGGACTCAAACTATGGCTACACCTTC. This translates into CASSGGDSNYGYTF.

The rearrangement uses TRBV18 and TRBJ2-7; D possibly corresponds to TRBD2 (6 bases). Germline V gene lookup returns CDR1 KGHSH and CDR2 LQKENI. V was pared by 6 bases and J by 7 bases, with 16 bases between. This CDR3 comprises 13 residues. The CDR3 loop reads CASSPTAGREQYF. For the CDR3, the DNA is TGTGCCAGCTCCCCCACGGCAGGGAGGGAGCAGTACTTC.

This chain uses TRBV5-6 with TRBJ1-1; 7 bases fit TRBD1. Trimming removed 3 bases from V and 4 bases from J; junction bases left unmatched: 3. Germline V gene sequence: CDR1 SGHDT, CDR2 YYEEEE. The CDR3 loop spans 13 amino acids. CDR3 DNA: TGTGCCAGCAGCTCACAGGGGTCCACTGAAGCTTTCTTT. It encodes CASSSQGSTEAFF.

This clone was seen once. This rearrangement joins TRBV19 to TRBJ1-2, with 7 bases lining up with TRBD1. The length of the CDR3 is 14 residues. Germline V CDR1 and CDR2: LNHDA, SQIVND (reference sequence). After removal of 2 bases from V and 2 bases from J, the junction contained 2 bases not matched to a gene. Written as DNA, the CDR3 is TGTGCCAGTAGTATACCGGGACAGAACTATGGCTACACCTTC. Its protein is CASSIPGQNYGYTF.

V is TRBV6-2 or TRBV6-3 and J is TRBJ2-7, with D uncertain. Germline loops: CDR1 MNHEY, CDR2 SVGEGT. With 4 bases removed from V and 3 bases from J, the gap between germline ends came to 13 bases. The CDR3 is made up of 14 amino acids. CDR3 nucleotide sequence: TGTGCCAGCAGTTTCCGTGGTGTGAACTACGAGCAGTACGTC. Protein: CASSFRGVNYEQYV.

This rearrangement joins TRBV3-1 (or the pseudogene TRBV3-2) to TRBJ2-5; possibly TRBD2 for D (6 bases). Looked up from germline, CDR1 is LGHDT and CDR2 is YNNKEL (reference sequence). The CDR3 runs 17 residues. Trimming took 3 bases from V and 2 from J, leaving 19 bases between them. For the CDR3, the DNA is TGTGCCAGCAGCCAGGCCCAGGGACTGAGGGGACAAGAGACCCAGTACTTC. Residues: CASSQAQGLRGQETQYF.

This chain connects TRBV27 to TRBJ1-5, with D possibly TRBD1 on 5 matching bases. Germline CDR1 is MNHEY and CDR2 is SMNVEV (reference sequence). The V gene lost 8 bases and the J gene lost 0 bases, with 14 bases spanning the gap. The CDR3 covers 15 residues. CDR3 sequence reads: CASPVGGTSNQPQHF. The CDR3 region has the DNA TGTGCCAGCCCCGTTGGCGGGACTAGCAATCAGCCCCAGCATTTT.

V usage is TRBV3-1 (or the pseudogene TRBV3-2) and J usage is TRBJ2-2, with D possibly TRBD2 on 6 matching bases. The CDR3 spans 16 residues. V was clipped by 3 bases and J by 0 bases, with 11 bases between them. Germline values: CDR1 LGHDT, CDR2 YNNKEL (reference sequence). The chain's CDR3 is CASSQVGGANTGELFF. The CDR3, as DNA: TGTGCCAGCAGCCAGGTCGGAGGGGCGAACACCGGGGAGCTGTTTTTT.

The chain recombines TRBV5-6 with TRBJ1-2; no clear D. The V and J ends lost 3 bases and 3 bases respectively, with 9 bases between them. CDR1 and CDR2 from the germline V gene are SGHDT and YYEEEE. The CDR3 totals 13 residues. The CDR3 DNA reads as TGTGCCAGCAGCTCCCAACCTGACTATGGCTACACCTTC. It encodes CASSSQPDYGYTF.

This chain joins TRBV7-9 and TRBJ1-2; no clear D gene. The CDR3 is 12 residues long. CDR1 and CDR2 from the germline V gene are SEHNR and FQNEAQ (reference sequence). Trimming took off 1 base at V and 8 bases at J, with 8 bases between the two ends. The CDR3 protein is CASSLVPLGYTF. The CDR3 nucleotides are TGTGCCAGCAGCTTAGTTCCCTTAGGCTACACCTTC. Full variable domain (rest looked up from reference TRBV7-9 and TRBJ1-2): DTGVSQNPRHKITKRGQNVTFRCDPISEHNRLYWYRQTLGQGPEFLTYFQNEAQLEKSRLLSDRFSAERPKGSFSTLEIQRTEQGDSAMYLCASSLVPLGYTFGSGTRLTVV.

Only one count was recorded for this clone. Other DNA sequences in this sample translate to the same CDR3. The chain is built from TRBV6-5 and TRBJ2-3, with 7 bases that match TRBD1. Germline values: CDR1 MNHEY, CDR2 SVGAGI. The CDR3 consists of 14 residues. V trimming: 6 bases; J trimming: 0 bases; junction bases outside the gene matches: 3. CDR3 region: CASSPGQSTDTQYF. CDR3 sequence (DNA): TGTGCCAGCAGCCCGGGACAGAGCACAGATACGCAGTATTTT.

The CDR3 DNA reads TGTGCCAGCAGCTTAGAGGTCTATGGCTACACCTTC. It encodes CASSLEVYGYTF. The chain has TRBV7-9 and TRBJ1-2; D is ambiguous. Germline lookup yields CDR1 SEHNR and CDR2 FQNEAQ (reference sequence). The length of the CDR3 is 12 residues. The V end was cut by 1 base, the J end by 4 bases, with 4 bases between.

The chain uses TRBV28 and TRBJ1-2; TRBD1 agrees at 7 bases. The J segment lost 2 bases and the V segment lost 7 bases, leaving 7 bases of the junction unmatched. Germline values: CDR1 MDHEN, CDR2 SYDVKM. The CDR3 loop spans 14 amino acids. The CDR3 protein is CASTLMTGNYGYTF. The CDR3 DNA reads as TGTGCCAGCACCCTAATGACAGGGAACTATGGCTACACCTTC.

This chain links TRBV7-2 with TRBJ2-5; TRBD2 matches 7 bases. From germline, CDR1 is SGHTA and CDR2 FQGNSA. V trimming: 5 bases; J trimming: 8 bases; junction bases outside the gene matches: 8. There are 13 residues in the CDR3. CDR3 nucleotides: TGTGCCAGCAGCGAGGGAGGGTCTAATACCCAGTACTTC. Translating it yields CASSEGGSNTQYF.

This clone has only one observation. The V call is TRBV28, the J call TRBJ1-2; D gene unclear. The CDR3 length is 12 residues. Deletions cut 5 bases from V and 3 bases from J, with 7 bases between. CDR1 is MDHEN, CDR2 SYDVKM, per germline. Written as DNA, the CDR3 is TGTGCCAGCAGTGCACGGGACTATGGCTACACCTTC. Translating it yields CASSARDYGYTF.

The V gene is TRBV6-6, the J gene TRBJ2-3; TRBD2 is a possible D gene (5 bases). The CDR3 sequence is 14 residues long. The germline V gene has CDR1 MNHNY and CDR2 SVGAGI (reference sequence). V was clipped by 5 bases and J by 6 bases, with 15 bases between them. CDR3 in amino acids: CASSQTTAVDTQYF. The DNA for the CDR3 is TGTGCCAGCAGTCAGACTACAGCCGTTGATACGCAGTATTTT.